The 7 T cell receptor beta chains in this list originate from one sample, sequenced in a study of cytomegalovirus exposure and HLA in healthy donors. Researchers ran the PCR with 60 Vbeta and 13 Jbeta primers. Clones were sequenced by immunoSEQ multiplex PCR, and TCRdb holds only the in-frame ones, with some missing. The data show around 130,000 clones, approximately 83% seen once. The sequenced sample was PBMCs. The receptors were gathered from a girl aged 2 to 10 in good health and CMV-seronegative.

This clone showed up just a few times. The chain employs TRBV7-8 and TRBJ1-1; D gene uncertain. Trimming shortened V by 2 bases and J by 6 bases, and 10 bases separated the two germline ends. The CDR3 totals 13 residues. The V gene's germline CDR1 is SGHVS and CDR2 FQNEAQ. Here the CDR3 reads CASSLLPPAEAFF. The CDR3, as DNA: TGTGCCAGCAGCTTATTGCCCCCAGCTGAAGCTTTCTTT.

This chain links TRBV28 with TRBJ2-7; D might be TRBD1 (6 bases). There are 13 residues in the CDR3. Per the germline V gene, CDR1 is MDHEN and CDR2 is SYDVKM. V lost 2 bases and J 4 bases, leaving 9 bases between the germline ends. The CDR3: CASSLVGAYEQYF. For the CDR3, the DNA is TGTGCCAGCAGTTTAGTGGGGGCGTACGAGCAGTACTTC. Together with reference TRBV28 and TRBJ2-7, the CDR3 gives the full variable domain: DVKVTQSSRYLVKRTGEKVFLECVQDMDHENMFWYRQDPGLGLRLIYFSYDVKMKEKGDIPEGYSVSREKKERFSLILESASTNQTSMYLCASSLVGAYEQYFGPGTRLTVT.

V usage is TRBV12-5 and J usage is TRBJ1-1; a weak D match, TRBD1 (5 bases). In germline, CDR1 is LGHNT, CDR2 FRNRAP. The V end lost 3 bases, the J end lost 1 base, and 6 bases lay between the germline ends. This CDR3 spans 13 amino acids. CDR3 amino acids: CASGLTGNTEAFF. The CDR3 DNA is TGTGCTAGTGGTTTAACAGGGAACACTGAAGCTTTCTTT. Full variable domain (outside the CDR3, taken from reference TRBV12-5 and TRBJ1-1): DARVTQTPRHKVTEMGQEVTMRCQPILGHNTVFWYRQTMMQGLELLAYFRNRAPLDDSGMPKDRFSAEMPDATLATLKIQPSEPRDSAVYFCASGLTGNTEAFFGQGTRLTVV.

The chain joins TRBV10-1 to TRBJ1-5, with 11 bases lining up with TRBD1. V was clipped by 6 bases and J by 5 bases; unmatched bases: 3. The germline CDR1 and CDR2 sequences are WNHNN and SYGVQD (reference sequence). The CDR3 contains 14 residues. In nucleotides, the CDR3 is TGCGCCAGCAGGACGGACAGGGGGCATCAGCCCCAGCATTTT. This codes for CASRTDRGHQPQHF.

The chain couples TRBV7-6 to TRBJ1-2; no clear D gene. The CDR3 sequence is 13 residues long. From germline, CDR1 is SGHVS and CDR2 FNYEAQ. Trimming took 4 bases from V and 8 from J, leaving 14 bases between them. The CDR3 region has the DNA TGTGCCAGCAGCTCTCGGGTGAGGGAGGGCTACACCTTC. This codes for CASSSRVREGYTF. Using reference TRBV7-6 and TRBJ1-2 for the parts outside the CDR3, the full variable domain is GAGVSQSPRYKVTKRGQDVALRCDPISGHVSLYWYRQALGQGPEFLTYFNYEAQQDKSGLPNDRFSAERPEGSISTLTIQRTEQRDSAMYRCASSSRVREGYTFGSGTRLTVV.

The chain joins TRBV5-4 to TRBJ1-2; no definite D call. The CDR3 contains 15 residues. V was trimmed by 2 bases and J by 4 bases, leaving 15 bases between them. Germline V gene lookup returns CDR1 SGHNT and CDR2 YYREEE (reference sequence). The CDR3 region is CASSFIIGGGYGYTF. DNA for the CDR3: TGTGCCAGCAGCTTTATCATTGGCGGCGGCTATGGCTACACCTTC.

The chain links TRBV4-2 to TRBJ2-5; the match to TRBD1 covers 8 bases. Germline V gene sequence: CDR1 LGHNA, CDR2 YNFKEQ. The CDR3 consists of 16 residues. V lost 0 bases and J lost 7; bases outside the gene matches: 10. CDR3 sequence (DNA): TGTGCCAGCAGCCAAGATCCAGGACAGGGAATGGGGACCCAGTACTTC. It yields the protein CASSQDPGQGMGTQYF.